These 4 T cell receptor beta chains originate from one sample sequenced in a study of blood T cell repertoires in COVID-19. TCRdb keeps only in-frame clones here, not all; method: immunoSEQ multiplex PCR. Seen here are fewer than 45,000 clones, 65% to 85% observed once, and the top ten hold 30% to 45%. The sample comprised peripheral blood. Every receptor here comes from a man between 40 and 49 years old with active or convalescent COVID-19.

This rearrangement joins TRBV27 to TRBJ1-2, with 10 bases matching TRBD1. The germline V gene encodes CDR1 MNHEY and CDR2 SMNVEV (reference sequence). With 6 bases clipped from V and 7 bases from J, the junction kept 2 bases outside the gene matches. The CDR3 sequence is 12 residues long. The CDR3 coding sequence is TGTGCCAGCAGAGGACAGGGGGGTGGCTACACCTTC. It yields the protein CASRGQGGGYTF.

This rearrangement joins TRBV28 to TRBJ2-7; a weak D match, TRBD1 (7 bases). Germline CDR1 is MDHEN and CDR2 is SYDVKM. V lost 2 bases, J lost 6 bases, and 14 bases lay in between. The CDR3 spans 14 residues. The CDR3 coding sequence is TGTGCCAGCAGTTTACCAGGGGGGTGGGCCGAGCAGTACTTC. Its translation: CASSLPGGWAEQYF.

This clone was counted many times. The V gene is TRBV4-1, the J gene TRBJ1-5, with D uncertain. This CDR3 is built from 16 residues. The germline CDR1 and CDR2 sequences are MGHRA and YSYEKL. The V end was cut by 1 base, the J end by 0 bases, with 10 bases between. The CDR3 sequence is CASSQGTVNSNQPQHF. CDR3 in DNA: TGCGCCAGCAGCCAAGGAACAGTTAATAGCAATCAGCCCCAGCATTTT.

This sequence joins TRBV4-1 and TRBJ2-5; D may be TRBD2 (6 bases). This CDR3 spans 15 amino acids. Trimming pared 2 bases from V and 1 base from J, leaving 11 bases between. Looked up from germline, CDR1 is MGHRA and CDR2 is YSYEKL. DNA for the CDR3: TGCGCCAGCAGCCAAATAGGAGGGAGCCAAGAGACCCAGTACTTC. Amino acids: CASSQIGGSQETQYF.